This T cell receptor beta chain originates from a study of blood T cells in healthy people across ages. Study-level findings and limits: Across the age range, TCR beta diversity per million T cells fell in a roughly linear way.

The donors, all healthy, were Caucasians living in Russia, aged about 6 to 90. About 10 milliliters of peripheral blood were drawn from each donor into EDTA-treated tubes. There are many counts of this clonotype. Its antigen is still unknown. V was trimmed by 0 bases and J by 4 bases, leaving 8 bases between them. Germline V CDR1 and CDR2: SGHRS, YFSETQ. The CDR3 covers 14 residues. A second PCR of roughly 7 to 11 cycles used a sample-barcoded 5' primer and a J-beta primer mix. TCRdb fed the 5' RACE reads into MiXCR, producing one record per CDR3 protein. The table lists approximately 810,000 distinct CDR3 sequences, about 28% of them singletons, with around 16% in the top ten.

What was sequenced was blood. The receptor was derived from a woman aged 80 or older in good health. This chain connects TRBV5-1 to TRBJ2-1, with D unresolved. The CDR3 protein is CASSLDSAYNEQFF. The CDR3 region has the DNA TGCGCCAGCAGCTTGGATTCGGCATACAATGAGCAGTTCTTC.